This T cell receptor (beta chain) was captured in a study of T-cell reconstitution after alpha-beta-depleted transplantation in children. Per the germline V gene, CDR1 is SGHRS and CDR2 is YFSETQ. V was clipped by 5 bases and J by 4 bases, with 12 bases between them. The CDR3 length is 13 residues. Study observations and caveats: Once a year had passed after transplant, T-cell counts and diversity came mostly from newly produced T cells. There were some patients whose high TCRbeta diversity at day 60 came from surviving recipient T cells and thymic progenitors. It was reported that alpha-beta T cells came from several hundred expanded graft clones (about two months after transplant).

This clonotype occurred a few times. What it binds is unknown. It was with unique molecular identifiers that the TCRbeta library was prepared. TCRdb itself ran the PCR reads through MiXCR, one entry per CDR3 protein. This sample has about a million distinct CDR3 sequences; about 29% occur once, and the top ten carry under 30%. This clonotype was sampled from a boy under three years old who had a stem cell transplant for SCID, so the T cells may come from the graft donor. The specimen comprised PBMCs, mostly from graft donor cells, sampled 360 days after TCRalphabeta/CD19-depleted stem cell transplant. The chain combines TRBV5-1 with TRBJ1-1, with a weak D call TRBD1 (6 bases). CDR3 sequence: CASSYRVGTEAFF. As DNA, the CDR3 is TGCGCCAGCAGTTACAGGGTTGGCACTGAAGCTTTCTTT.